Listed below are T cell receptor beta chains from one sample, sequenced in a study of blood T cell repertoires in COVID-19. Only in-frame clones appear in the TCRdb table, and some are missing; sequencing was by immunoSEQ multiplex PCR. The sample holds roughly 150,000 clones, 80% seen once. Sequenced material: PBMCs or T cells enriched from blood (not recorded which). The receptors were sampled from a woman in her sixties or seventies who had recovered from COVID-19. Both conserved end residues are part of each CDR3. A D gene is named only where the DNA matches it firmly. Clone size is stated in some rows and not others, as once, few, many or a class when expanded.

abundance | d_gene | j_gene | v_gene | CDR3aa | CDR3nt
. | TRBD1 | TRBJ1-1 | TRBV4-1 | CASSQVGQDTEAFF | TGCGCCAGCAGCCAAGTAGGACAGGACACTGAAGCTTTCTTT
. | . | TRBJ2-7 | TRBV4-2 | CASSQDNRQEAYEQYF | TGTGCCAGCAGCCAAGATAATCGGCAGGAGGCCTACGAGCAGTACTTC
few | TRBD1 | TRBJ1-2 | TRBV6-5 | CASSRQPTGDGYTF | TGTGCCAGCAGTCGGCAACCGACAGGGGATGGCTACACCTTC
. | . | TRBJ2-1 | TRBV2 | CASSKWGGRDEQFF | TGTGCCAGCAGTAAGTGGGGGGGCCGTGATGAGCAGTTCTTC
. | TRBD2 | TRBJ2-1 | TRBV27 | CAIMPGGPYNEQFF | TGTGCCATCATGCCGGGGGGGCCGTACAATGAGCAGTTCTTC
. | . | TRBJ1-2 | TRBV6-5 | CASNGQVGYGYTF | TGTGCCAGCAACGGACAAGTGGGCTATGGCTACACCTTC
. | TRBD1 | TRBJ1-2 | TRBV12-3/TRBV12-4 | CAITSGGYGYTF | TGTGCCATAACCTCAGGGGGATATGGCTACACCTTC
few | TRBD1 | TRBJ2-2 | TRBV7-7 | CASSLGPGQGTGELFF | TGTGCCAGCAGCTTAGGTCCGGGACAGGGCACCGGGGAGCTGTTTTTT
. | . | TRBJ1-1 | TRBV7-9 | CASSFRELNTEAFF | TGTGCCAGCAGCTTCAGGGAATTGAACACTGAAGCTTTCTTT
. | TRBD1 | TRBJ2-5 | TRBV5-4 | CASSRGQQETQYF | TGTGCCAGCAGCCGGGGACAGCAAGAGACCCAGTACTTC
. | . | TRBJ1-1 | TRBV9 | CASSARSGGNTEAFF | TGTGCCAGCAGCGCAAGATCCGGGGGGAACACTGAAGCTTTCTTT
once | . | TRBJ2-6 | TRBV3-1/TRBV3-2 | CASSPRAGRLSGANVLTF | TGTGCCAGCAGCCCGAGGGCAGGTAGGCTCTCTGGGGCCAACGTCCTGACTTTC
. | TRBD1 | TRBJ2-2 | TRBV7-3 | CASSGPDRAPGELFF | TGTGCCAGCAGCGGGCCGGACAGGGCACCCGGGGAGCTGTTTTTT
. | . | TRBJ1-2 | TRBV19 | CASSTLGPYGYTF | TGTGCCAGTAGTACCCTGGGGCCCTATGGCTACACCTTC
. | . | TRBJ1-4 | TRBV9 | CASSTNSATNEKLFF | TGTGCCAGCAGCACAAACAGTGCAACTAATGAAAAACTGTTTTTT
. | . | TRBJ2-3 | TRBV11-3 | CASSPGIQRDTDTQYF | TGTGCCAGCAGCCCCGGGATCCAAAGAGACACAGATACGCAGTATTTT
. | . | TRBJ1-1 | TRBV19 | CASSIDGGLGTEAFF | TGTGCCAGTAGTATAGACGGCGGTTTGGGCACTGAAGCTTTCTTT
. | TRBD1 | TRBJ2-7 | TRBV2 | CASRGDSSYEQYF | TGTGCCAGCAGAGGGGACAGCTCCTACGAGCAGTACTTC